These 21 T cell receptor beta chains were all obtained from the same sample, sequenced in a study of shared clonotypes between healthy human individuals. Produced via immunoSEQ multiplex PCR; TCRdb's table is partial and in-frame only. The repertoire consists of roughly 2.2 million clones, with just under 95% occurring once and the leading ten covering approximately 0.4%. Input material: naive CD4+ T cells from PBMCs. Sample subset: CD45RA+ positively selected. All receptors derive from a man aged 18 to 29 in good health. Some clones in this sample may be carry-over from other donors' samples.

This chain joins TRBV25-1 and TRBJ1-2, with D possibly being TRBD1 (6 bases). This CDR3 spans 12 amino acids. V gave up 8 bases and J gave up 7 bases, with 14 bases separating them. CDR1 and CDR2 from the germline V gene are MGHDK and SYGVNS. The CDR3 here is CASLRPGAGYTF. DNA of the CDR3: TGTGCCAGCCTTAGGCCAGGGGCTGGCTACACCTTC.

The V gene is TRBV28, the J gene TRBJ1-5, with a tentative D call TRBD1 (6 bases). Germline CDR1 reads MDHEN; CDR2 reads SYDVKM. The length of the CDR3 is 14 residues. Trimming pared 10 bases from V and 4 bases from J, leaving 17 bases between. The CDR3, as DNA: TGTGCCACTCTAAGCCCCGGGACAAATCAGCCCCAGCATTTT. This translates into CATLSPGTNQPQHF. The full variable domain, with the rest looked up from reference TRBV28 and TRBJ1-5, is DVKVTQSSRYLVKRTGEKVFLECVQDMDHENMFWYRQDPGLGLRLIYFSYDVKMKEKGDIPEGYSVSREKKERFSLILESASTNQTSMYLCATLSPGTNQPQHFGDGTRLSIL.

The chain uses TRBV9 and TRBJ1-2; 9 bases map to TRBD1. The germline CDR1 and CDR2 sequences are SGDLS and YYNGEE. The CDR3 spans 15 residues. V lost 4 bases and J lost 5; bases outside the gene matches: 9. As DNA, the CDR3 is TGTGCCAGCAGCCCTCGGGACAGGGATATTTATGGCTACACCTTC. Protein sequence: CASSPRDRDIYGYTF.

V usage is TRBV7-9 and J usage is TRBJ1-1; 7 nucleotides match TRBD1. The CDR3 spans 14 residues. V gave up 3 bases and J gave up 3 bases; unmatched junction bases: 4. The germline V gene has CDR1 SEHNR and CDR2 FQNEAQ (reference sequence). The CDR3 here is CASSLRDRDTEAFF. The CDR3 bases are TGTGCCAGCAGCTTGAGGGACAGAGACACTGAAGCTTTCTTT.

The chain links TRBV5-1 to TRBJ1-1; TRBD1 might be the D (6 bases). This CDR3 has 14 amino acids. V was shortened by 4 bases and J by 5 bases, with 15 bases between the two germline ends. Germline V CDR1 and CDR2: SGHRS, YFSETQ. CDR3 DNA sequence: TGCGCCAGCAGCCCCGAGGGGGGTGGGACTGAAGCTTTCTTT. This encodes CASSPEGGGTEAFF.

CDR3 sequence: CASSLQRDRGNYGYTF. As DNA, the CDR3 is TGTGCCAGCAGCTTGCAACGAGACAGAGGAAACTATGGCTACACCTTC. V and J are TRBV5-8 and TRBJ1-2; possible D gene TRBD1, 5 bases. Deletions cut 1 base from V and 2 bases from J, with 15 bases between. The CDR3 extends over 16 amino acids. Germline CDR1 is SGHTS and CDR2 is YDEGEE.

This chain uses TRBV4-1 with TRBJ1-4; D unclear. Per the germline V gene, CDR1 is MGHRA and CDR2 is YSYEKL. The CDR3 runs 18 residues. The ends were cut back, 4 bases at V and 3 bases at J, with 21 bases in the middle. The CDR3 loop reads CASSLSPEARRANEKLFF. The CDR3 nucleotides read TGCGCCAGCAGCCTCTCCCCAGAGGCCCGCCGGGCTAATGAAAAACTGTTTTTT.

The rearrangement joins TRBV28 to TRBJ2-1, with D perhaps TRBD2 (6 bases). V was clipped by 8 bases and J by 1 base, with 15 bases between them. Germline CDR1 MDHEN, CDR2 SYDVKM. The CDR3 is 15 amino acids. In DNA form, the CDR3 reads TGTGCCAGCGGACCTAGCGACGCATCCTACAATGAGCAGTTCTTC. Amino acids: CASGPSDASYNEQFF.

CDR3 in DNA: TGTGCCAGCAGTCCCCGGGGGAGGGCTTATAATTCACCCCTCCACTTT. Translation: CASSPRGRAYNSPLHF. This rearrangement joins TRBV27 to TRBJ1-6, with D perhaps matching TRBD1 (5 bases). Germline loops: CDR1 MNHEY, CDR2 SMNVEV (reference sequence). The CDR3 runs to 16 residues. V lost 5 bases to trimming and J lost 4 bases, with 15 bases between them.

The chain has TRBV28 and TRBJ2-3; the D call may be TRBD1 or TRBD2 (5 bases each). This CDR3 is built from 16 residues. Germline CDR1 is MDHEN and CDR2 is SYDVKM. V lost 5 bases and J lost 6, with 21 bases in between. CDR3 DNA sequence: TGTGCCAGCAGTAGAAGTTGGGACCGAGCCAGGGATACGCAGTATTTT. Its translation is CASSRSWDRARDTQYF.

The chain links TRBV19 to TRBJ2-5; no clear D. V dropped 5 bases and J dropped 0 bases, with 13 bases sitting between them. Per germline, CDR1 LNHDA and CDR2 SQIVND (reference sequence). The CDR3 runs 15 residues. CDR3 amino acids: CASSPWDRDQETQYF. The CDR3 DNA is TGTGCCAGTAGTCCCTGGGATCGGGACCAAGAGACCCAGTACTTC.

As concerns this clone: This sample also contains other DNA sequences that code for the same CDR3. The genes are TRBV7-3 and TRBJ2-5; D is unclear. Germline loops: CDR1 SGHTA, CDR2 FQGTGA. The CDR3 runs to 14 residues. The V end lost 1 base, the J end lost 3 bases, and 9 bases lay between the germline ends. The CDR3, as DNA: TGTGCCAGCAGCTTAAGTGGTATCGAAGAGACCCAGTACTTC. Its translation: CASSLSGIEETQYF.

The chain joins TRBV14 to TRBJ2-2, with a tentative D call TRBD2 (5 bases). Trimming took off 1 base at V and 1 base at J, with 19 bases between the two ends. CDR3 size: 19 residues. The germline gives CDR1 SGHDN, CDR2 FVKESK. The CDR3, as DNA: TGTGCCAGCAGCCAAGGTCGATATTTGAGGGTCGGGAACACCGGGGAGCTGTTTTTT. Translation gives CASSQGRYLRVGNTGELFF.

The chain combines TRBV5-1 with TRBJ1-3; D gene unclear. This CDR3 has 16 residues. V lost 5 bases and J 4 bases, leaving 19 bases between the germline ends. From germline, CDR1 is SGHRS and CDR2 YFSETQ. Here the CDR3 reads CASRSDWAYSGNTIYF. The DNA of the CDR3 is TGCGCCAGCAGATCAGACTGGGCTTATAGCGGAAACACCATATATTTT.

V usage is TRBV7-3 and J usage is TRBJ2-6; TRBD1 might be the D (5 bases). The CDR3 has 15 amino acids. V lost 5 bases and J lost 2, with 10 bases in between. Germline-derived CDR1 and CDR2 are SGHTA and FQGTGA. The CDR3 coding sequence is TGTGCCAGCAGCCCGCAGGGTACTGGGGCCAACGTCCTGACTTTC. Translated: CASSPQGTGANVLTF.

This chain uses TRBV5-1 with TRBJ2-7; 10 positions match TRBD1. The CDR3 runs 13 residues. Germline V lookup: CDR1 SGHRS, CDR2 YFSETQ. Trimming removed 3 bases from V and 5 bases from J; junction bases left unmatched: 2. The CDR3 DNA reads TGCGCCAGCAGCTCCGGGACAGGGGACGAGCAGTACTTC. This gives the protein CASSSGTGDEQYF.

The genes are TRBV28 and TRBJ2-4; either TRBD1 or TRBD2 may fit D (5 bases each). The CDR3 spans 18 residues. Trimming took 4 bases from V and 5 from J, leaving 24 bases between them. Germline CDR1 MDHEN, CDR2 SYDVKM. The CDR3 DNA reads as TGTGCCAGCAGTTCCCTGGGTCAGACTTACCGAGGGGAAAACATTCAGTACTTC. Translation gives CASSSLGQTYRGENIQYF.

In this sample, this clone turned up once. The genes are TRBV7-2 and TRBJ2-7, with TRBD1 identical over 8 bases. The germline CDR1 and CDR2 sequences are SGHTA and FQGNSA. The trim removed 8 bases at V and 4 bases at J, leaving 7 bases unmatched. CDR3 length equals 13 residues. The CDR3, as DNA: TGTGCCAGCCGGACAGGGACTTTGTACGAGCAGTACTTC. Protein product: CASRTGTLYEQYF.

Only one count was recorded for this clone. The chain combines TRBV6-6 with TRBJ2-6; D unclear. Per the germline V gene, CDR1 is MNHNY and CDR2 is SVGAGI (reference sequence). The length of the CDR3 is 16 residues. V shed 0 bases and J shed 2 bases, with 8 bases lying between them. The CDR3 DNA follows: TGTGCCAGCAGTTACTCCTCCCCCGCTGGGGCCAACGTCCTGACTTTC. Its protein is CASSYSSPAGANVLTF.

This sequence joins TRBV5-1 and TRBJ2-3; D unclear. The V end lost 6 bases, the J end lost 6 bases, and 11 bases lay between the germline ends. Germline CDR1 is SGHRS and CDR2 is YFSETQ. This CDR3 has 12 amino acids. CDR3 in DNA: TGCGCCAGCAAGTCAGGAACCGATACGCAGTATTTT. Protein: CASKSGTDTQYF.

This rearrangement joins TRBV5-1 to TRBJ2-1; D unresolved. Trimming stripped 5 bases from V and 6 bases from J, with 6 bases between. CDR1 is SGHRS, CDR2 YFSETQ, per germline. This CDR3 is built from 11 residues. Here the CDR3 DNA reads TGCGCCAGCAGGTTCGTCAATGAGCAGTTCTTC. Translated, it gives CASRFVNEQFF.